The entry that follows covers one TCR beta chain sequence. Original analysis: By means of reference gene primer amplification, nucleated cell counts were estimated. Assay: immunoSEQ multiplex PCR; the TCRdb copy retains only in-frame clones and omits some. The D gene and trimming were derived from the DNA, and the V and J assignments and clone size from that table. The table records about 80,000 clones, about 83% of them present only once. This specimen belongs to a study of blood T cell repertoires in COVID-19. About the study: The United States, Italy and Spain were the sources of the acute and convalescent COVID-19 samples. PBMCs, B-cell-depleted T cells, or T cells were the source of the cDNA or gDNA that made up the material.

The length of the CDR3 is 13 residues. The germline V gene encodes CDR1 SGDLS and CDR2 YYNGEE. The ends were cut back, 7 bases at V and 6 bases at J, with 13 bases in the middle. This sequence originates from a man under 40 with acute or convalescent COVID-19. The chain employs TRBV9 and TRBJ2-2, with a possible D match to TRBD1 (6 bases). Sample: peripheral blood. The CDR3 spells CASQPRTAGELFF. The CDR3 DNA reads TGTGCCAGCCAACCGAGGACAGCCGGGGAGCTGTTTTTT.